This paragraph reports one T cell receptor (beta chain). This sample was included in a study of blood T cell repertoires in COVID-19. Background on the study: Sources were T cells, B-cell-depleted T cells, or PBMCs; the material itself was cDNA or gDNA.

As processed by the authors: Amplified reference gene primers provided the basis for estimating nucleated cell counts. Only in-frame clones appear in the TCRdb table, and some are missing; sequencing was by immunoSEQ multiplex PCR. V and J calls and clone size are copied from that table; D and trimming were computed from the DNA. The profile shows around 70,000 clones, around 75% of them singletons. The sequenced material came from peripheral blood. This TCR derives from a man aged 65 to 79 with acute or convalescent COVID-19.

In DNA form, the CDR3 reads TGCACACTAGCGGGAAACAATGAGCAGTTCTTC. Amino acids: CTLAGNNEQFF. The V and J genes are TRBV20-1 and TRBJ2-1; 10 bases align to TRBD2. Germline V gene lookup returns CDR1 DFQATT and CDR2 SNEGSKA (reference sequence). This CDR3 has 11 amino acids.